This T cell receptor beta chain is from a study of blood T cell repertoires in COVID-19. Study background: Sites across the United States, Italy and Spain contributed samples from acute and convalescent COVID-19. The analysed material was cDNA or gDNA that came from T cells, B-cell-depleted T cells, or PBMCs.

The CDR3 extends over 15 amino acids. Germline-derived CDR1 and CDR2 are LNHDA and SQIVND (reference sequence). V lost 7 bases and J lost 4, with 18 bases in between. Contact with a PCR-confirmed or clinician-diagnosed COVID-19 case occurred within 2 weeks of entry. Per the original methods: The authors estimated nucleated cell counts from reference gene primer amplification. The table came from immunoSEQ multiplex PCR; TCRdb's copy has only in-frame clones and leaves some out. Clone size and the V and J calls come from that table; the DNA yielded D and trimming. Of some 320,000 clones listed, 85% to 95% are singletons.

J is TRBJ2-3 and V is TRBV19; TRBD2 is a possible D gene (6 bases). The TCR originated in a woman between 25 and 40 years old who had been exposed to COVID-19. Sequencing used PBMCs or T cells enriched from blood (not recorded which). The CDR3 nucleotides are TGTGCCAGTAACGGGGACTCATGGATGGCAGATACGCAGTATTTT. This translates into CASNGDSWMADTQYF.